The following is a T cell receptor beta chain sequence with its context. This sample stems from a study of blood T cells in healthy people across ages. The CDR3 consists of 13 residues. CDR1 is SNHLY and CDR2 is FYNNEI in the germline V gene. With V trimmed by 7 bases and J by 6 bases, 8 bases remained unmatched. Using a J-beta primer mix together with a sample-barcoded 5' primer, a second PCR was run for roughly 6 to 12 cycles. Via MiXCR, TCRdb re-called the 5' RACE reads, giving one row per CDR3 protein. The table lists about 1.5 million distinct CDR3 sequences, around 40% of them singletons. The rearrangement uses TRBV2 and TRBJ1-2; TRBD1 matches 7 bases. The TCR sequence derives from a woman younger than 30 in good health. Material: blood. In DNA form, the CDR3 reads TGTGCCAGCACAAGACAGGGTTTAGATGGCTACACCTTC. This sequence encodes CASTRQGLDGYTF.